The rows below give T cell receptor beta chains drawn from one sample of a study of blood T cell repertoires in COVID-19. Sequenced by immunoSEQ multiplex PCR; TCRdb stores in-frame clones only, minus some. The sample has over 25,000 clones, 90% seen once; the top ten hold more than 1.5%. Sequencing used peripheral blood. The receptors were gathered from a woman aged 60-75 years with active COVID-19. CDR3s include the opening cysteine and the closing phenylalanine or tryptophan. D genes are given only for firm matches. Clone size is shown for a subset of rows, as once, few, many or a class of expanded clone.

CASSAGGTGLHEQYF,TGTGCCAGCAGCGCAGGGGGGACAGGGCTCCACGAGCAGTACTTC,TRBJ2-7,TRBD1,.,TRBV9
CASSQLGTSGDHNEQFF,TGTGCCAGCAGCCAACTCGGCACTAGCGGGGACCACAATGAGCAGTTCTTC,TRBJ2-1,TRBD2,.,TRBV4-2
CASRQGGSYEQYF,TGTGCCAGCAGACAGGGGGGTTCCTACGAGCAGTACTTC,TRBJ2-7,TRBD1,.,TRBV28
CASSLYPGLAGAGELFF,TGTGCCAGCAGCTTGTATCCGGGACTAGCGGGAGCCGGGGAGCTGTTTTTT,TRBJ2-2,TRBD2,.,TRBV7-2
CASSLVSGPRNEQFF,TGTGCCAGCAGCTTAGTTAGCGGTCCTCGCAATGAGCAGTTCTTC,TRBJ2-1,.,.,TRBV11-2
CSVSKGQGVYEQYF,TGCAGCGTTTCAAAGGGACAGGGAGTTTACGAGCAGTACTTC,TRBJ2-7,TRBD1,.,TRBV29-1
CASSLSGTGFYNEQFF,TGCGCCAGCAGCTTGTCCGGGACAGGATTCTACAATGAGCAGTTCTTC,TRBJ2-1,TRBD1,.,TRBV5-1
CASSDRNEQFF,TGTGCCAGCAGTGATCGCAATGAGCAGTTCTTC,TRBJ2-1,.,.,TRBV6-1
CASSARGTDTQYF,TGCGCCAGCAGCGCCCGGGGGACAGATACGCAGTATTTT,TRBJ2-3,.,.,TRBV4-3
CASSSGSGRSTDTQYF,TGTGCCAGCAGTTCGGGTAGCGGGCGTAGCACAGATACGCAGTATTTT,TRBJ2-3,TRBD2,.,TRBV27
CASSPQLVAGYNEQFF,TGTGCCAGTAGTCCTCAATTGGTAGCGGGGTACAATGAGCAGTTCTTC,TRBJ2-1,TRBD2,.,TRBV19
CASSSGGSGRTGELFF,TGTGCCAGCAGCTCCGGTGGTAGCGGGAGGACCGGGGAGCTGTTTTTT,TRBJ2-2,TRBD2,.,TRBV7-2
CASSQAEGVNTGELFF,TGCGCCAGCAGCCAGGCGGAGGGAGTGAACACCGGGGAGCTGTTTTTT,TRBJ2-2,.,.,TRBV5-1
CASSQEGTRGRTYEQYF,TGCGCCAGCAGCCAAGAGGGGACGCGGGGCCGAACCTACGAGCAGTACTTC,TRBJ2-7,.,.,TRBV4-1
CASSLAADTSTDTQYF,TGCGCCAGCAGCTTGGCGGCGGATACTAGCACAGATACGCAGTATTTT,TRBJ2-3,.,.,TRBV5-1
CASSPRGRADNEQFF,TGTGCCAGCAGCCCGAGGGGGAGGGCGGACAATGAGCAGTTCTTC,TRBJ2-1,.,.,TRBV11-2
CASSRLGGPGGEQYF,TGTGCCAGCAGCCGCTTGGGAGGGCCGGGGGGCGAGCAGTACTTC,TRBJ2-7,TRBD2,once,TRBV7-9
CASSLRQGAYLYEQYF,TGTGCCAGCAGTTTACGGCAGGGGGCCTACCTCTACGAGCAGTACTTC,TRBJ2-7,TRBD1,.,TRBV28
CASSPSGSHNEQFF,TGTGCCAGCTCACCGTCGGGGTCCCACAATGAGCAGTTCTTC,TRBJ2-1,.,.,TRBV18
CSASGWTSGTYNEQFF,TGCAGTGCTAGTGGTTGGACTAGCGGGACCTACAATGAGCAGTTCTTC,TRBJ2-1,TRBD2,.,TRBV20-1
CASATTGSPLHF,TGTGCTAGTGCAACAACGGGATCACCCCTCCACTTT,TRBJ1-6,.,.,TRBV12-5
CASSLTWALGNTIYF,TGTGCCAGCAGTTTAACCTGGGCTCTAGGAAACACCATATATTTT,TRBJ1-3,.,.,TRBV27
CASSPPFGVGTEAFF,TGCGCCAGCAGCCCCCCCTTCGGGGTGGGCACTGAAGCTTTCTTT,TRBJ1-1,.,.,TRBV4-1
CAISEAGTSLNEQFF,TGTGCCATCAGTGAGGCCGGGACTAGCCTCAATGAGCAGTTCTTC,TRBJ2-1,TRBD2,once,TRBV10-3
CASSLPAGGVNEQYF,TGTGCCAGCAGCCTCCCAGCGGGAGGGGTCAACGAGCAGTACTTC,TRBJ2-7,TRBD2,.,TRBV4-2
CASSIAGGADTQYF,TGTGCCAGCAGCATAGCGGGAGGAGCAGATACGCAGTATTTT,TRBJ2-3,TRBD2,.,TRBV6-5
CASSWGDRNQETQYF,TGCGCCAGCAGCTGGGGGGACAGGAACCAAGAGACCCAGTACTTC,TRBJ2-5,TRBD1,few,TRBV5-1
CASSPGLARNTDTQYF,TGTGCCAGCAGCCCCGGACTAGCGCGAAACACAGATACGCAGTATTTT,TRBJ2-3,TRBD2,.,TRBV28
CASTSWTGEVVRGYTF,TGTGCCAGTACCTCCTGGACAGGGGAAGTGGTTCGAGGCTACACCTTC,TRBJ1-2,TRBD1,.,TRBV19
CASSEPRDLGETQYF,TGTGCCAGCAGTGAACCGCGGGATTTGGGAGAGACCCAGTACTTC,TRBJ2-5,.,once,TRBV25-1
CASSPRTSGLNEQFF,TGTGCCAGTAGCCCCAGGACTAGCGGACTAAATGAGCAGTTCTTC,TRBJ2-1,TRBD2,.,TRBV19
CASSSPGLAGDEQFF,TGTGCCAGCAGCTCCCCCGGACTAGCGGGAGATGAGCAGTTCTTC,TRBJ2-1,TRBD2,.,TRBV7-9
CASSLGLAVGTDTQYF,TGTGCCAGCAGCTTAGGACTAGCGGTGGGCACAGATACGCAGTATTTT,TRBJ2-3,TRBD2,.,TRBV7-9
CASSYEGSRQQYF,TGTGCCAGCAGCTACGAGGGCTCTAGGCAGCAGTACTTC,TRBJ2-7,.,.,TRBV7-9
CASSTSGGSYEQYF,TGTGCCAGTAGTACTAGCGGAGGCTCCTACGAGCAGTACTTC,TRBJ2-7,TRBD2,.,TRBV19